This is a list of T cell receptor beta chains from one sample in a study of T cells in Graves' hyperthyroidism and ophthalmopathy. TCRdb used MiXCR to reprocess the multiplex PCR reads, holding one entry per CDR3 protein. This table holds more than 500,000 distinct CDR3 sequences, 40% to 55% found once. The sequencing sample was made of peripheral blood or thyroid tissue (not recorded which). The receptor source for this set is an adult woman with Graves' disease, either hyperthyroidism or ophthalmopathy (not recorded which). CDR3s include the opening cysteine and the closing phenylalanine or tryptophan. A D gene is named only where the DNA matches it firmly. A row's size may be missing; if present it is once, few, many or a size class.

d_call j_call clone_size v_call cdr3_nt cdr3_aa
- TRBJ2-5 - TRBV27 TGTGCCAGCAGTTTATTGAAACTAGGGGGGCTAGGGACCCAGTACTTC CASSLLKLGGLGTQYF
- TRBJ1-4 few TRBV20-1 TGCAGTGCTAGTCACCGGGAAAAACTGTTTTTT CSASHREKLFF
- TRBJ1-5 - TRBV10-3 TGTGCCATCAGTGAGTCGGGGGTACCTTTATTTGATCAGCCCCAGCATTTT CAISESGVPLFDQPQHF
- TRBJ1-2 many TRBV12-3/TRBV12-4 TGTGCCAGCAGTTTAGCGGGGTTCGGCGGAAACTATGGCTACACCTTC CASSLAGFGGNYGYTF
- TRBJ1-4 - TRBV5-1 TGCGCCAGCAGTCTGGACGGGGCCGCGGCTAATGAAAAACTGTTTTTT CASSLDGAAANEKLFF
- TRBJ2-7 many TRBV9 TGTGCCAGCAGCGCCGGGACTGAGACCTACGAGCAGTACTTC CASSAGTETYEQYF
- TRBJ1-2 - TRBV19 TGTGCCATTTCCCGCAGGGGACTTGATGATGGCTACACCTTC CAISRRGLDDGYTF
- TRBJ2-7 - TRBV15 TGTGCCACCAGCAGAGTCGGCAGGAACTACGAGCAGTACTTC CATSRVGRNYEQYF
TRBD1 TRBJ2-6 few TRBV2 TGTGCCAGCAGTGAGGCCGGGACAGAGTTCTCTGGGGCCAACGTCCTGACTTTC CASSEAGTEFSGANVLTF
TRBD1 TRBJ1-5 many TRBV20-1 TGCAGTGCCCAACCCCGGGACAGGGGAGTCCAGCCCCAGCATTTT CSAQPRDRGVQPQHF
- TRBJ1-1 many TRBV12-3/TRBV12-4 TGTGCAAGCGGTCGTATGAACACTGAAGCTTTCTTT CASGRMNTEAFF
- TRBJ1-5 - TRBV29-1 TGCAGCGTAGGAGGGACGAATCAGCCCCAGCATTTT CSVGGTNQPQHF
- TRBJ2-5 - TRBV11-1 TGTGCCACTTCAGATCAGCAAGCGACCCAGTACTTC CATSDQQATQYF
- TRBJ1-2 many TRBV5-5 TGTGCCAGCAGCTTGGTTTTTTCAGGGGACTATGGCTACACCTTC CASSLVFSGDYGYTF
TRBD1 TRBJ1-5 - TRBV15 TGTGCCACCAGCAGAGACCTAATGGGACAGGGGGCACGCCAGCCCCAGCATTTT CATSRDLMGQGARQPQHF
- TRBJ2-5 - TRBV2 TGTGCCAGCAGTCTGTTATCCCAAGAGACCCAGTACTTC CASSLLSQETQYF